This entry lists 21 T cell receptor beta chains sequenced from one sample in a study of T-cell memory formation after mild COVID-19 (dated by TCRdb to the early 2020s). Library generation was performed with 5' RACE. Sequencing was performed on an Illumina NovaSeq 6000. The raw public data were reprocessed by TCRdb itself: fastp quality trimming at Q25, MiXCR clonotype calling, in-frame beta chains only. Each CDR3 protein appears once, grouped with its most common genes and DNA. The sample includes about 39,000 distinct CDR3 sequences, with 5% to 7% observed a single time. Under 0.85% of the sample goes to the ten largest clones. The source material was PBMCs or a T cell subset sorted from them (not recorded which). These receptors came from an adult who had mild COVID-19 (a few samples of this study predate the infection). The sample titles of this study are shuffled in the database, so cell type and time point are left out.

This clonotype showed up many times. The chain carries TRBV24-1 and TRBJ2-1; D uncertain. Germline values: CDR1 KGHDR, CDR2 SFDVKD. V dropped 1 base and J dropped 8 bases, with 2 bases sitting between them. The CDR3 covers 11 residues. CDR3 nucleotides: TGTGCCACCAGTGATTTTGATGAGCAGTTCTTC. Its protein is CATSDFDEQFF.

In its sample, this clonotype was seen a few times. V is TRBV6-6 and J is TRBJ1-3; D unresolved. The germline V gene encodes CDR1 MNHNY and CDR2 SVGAGI (reference sequence). V lost 5 bases and J lost 1, with 9 bases in between. The CDR3 consists of 14 residues. The CDR3 DNA reads as TGTGCCAGCAGTCCCGTGGGGTCTGGAAACACCATATATTTT. Protein product: CASSPVGSGNTIYF.

This clonotype was seen many times. This rearrangement joins TRBV5-1 to TRBJ2-5, with D maybe TRBD2 (7 bases). The germline gives CDR1 SGHRS, CDR2 YFSETQ. Trimming cost V 0 bases and J 5 bases, with 20 bases left between them. The CDR3 is 17 residues long. The CDR3 nucleotides are TGCGCCAGCAGCTTGGAGGGGGGGCCCAACCCCCGGGAGACCCAGTACTTC. It encodes CASSLEGGPNPRETQYF.

There are a few counts of this clonotype. The genes are TRBV25-1 and TRBJ1-4; D ambiguous. Trimming cost V 3 bases and J 8 bases, with 10 bases left between them. This CDR3 has 13 residues. Per germline, CDR1 MGHDK and CDR2 SYGVNS. In nucleotides, the CDR3 is TGTGCCAGCAGTGAGTTCCTTACGGAAAAACTGTTTTTT. Protein: CASSEFLTEKLFF.

The rearrangement links TRBV24-1 to TRBJ2-1, with TRBD2 matching over 12 bases. The germline CDR1 and CDR2 sequences are KGHDR and SFDVKD. The CDR3 runs to 16 residues. V lost 3 bases and J lost 9; bases outside the gene matches: 8. DNA for the CDR3: TGTGCCACCAGTGATGCGACTAGCGGGAGCTTGGTTGAGCAGTTCTTC. Its protein product is CATSDATSGSLVEQFF.

This clonotype was counted at least ten times. V is TRBV6-5 and J is TRBJ2-7; D possibly uses TRBD1 or TRBD2 (5 bases each). This CDR3 region has 14 residues. With 2 bases removed from V and 4 bases from J, the gap between germline ends came to 12 bases. CDR1 and CDR2 from the germline V gene are MNHEY and SVGAGI. The CDR3 loop reads CASSYRGSGYEQYF. CDR3 coding DNA: TGTGCCAGCAGTTACAGGGGATCGGGATACGAGCAGTACTTC.

The V gene is TRBV18, the J gene TRBJ2-1; weak D call: TRBD2 (5 bases). The V end lost 8 bases, the J end lost 7 bases, and 18 bases lay between the germline ends. Germline assignment: CDR1 KGHSH and CDR2 LQKENI. The CDR3 runs to 14 residues. The CDR3 DNA is TGTGCCAGCGCGAACAGCGTCTCGGGGAATGAGCAGTTCTTC. Translating it yields CASANSVSGNEQFF.

In this sample, this clonotype turned up many times. V is TRBV28 and J is TRBJ2-5; D may be TRBD1 (6 bases). Trimming left V 4 bases short and J 6 bases short, with 15 bases between. Germline-derived CDR1 and CDR2 are MDHEN and SYDVKM. This CDR3 has 14 residues. In DNA, the CDR3 is TGTGCCAGCAGTTCCCCACAGGGTCTAAAGACCCAGTACTTC. Translation: CASSSPQGLKTQYF.

V gene TRBV20-1 combines with J gene TRBJ1-1; D call uncertain. This CDR3 contains 11 residues. The V and J ends lost 5 bases and 6 bases respectively, with 10 bases between them. Looked up from germline, CDR1 is DFQATT and CDR2 is SNEGSKA (reference sequence). The CDR3 region is CSAERWAEAFF. CDR3 coding DNA: TGCAGTGCTGAGAGGTGGGCTGAAGCTTTCTTT.

This clonotype was counted between two and nine times. This chain connects TRBV6-1 to TRBJ2-2; D call uncertain. Germline V gives CDR1 MNHNS, CDR2 SASEGT. V dropped 6 bases and J dropped 6 bases, with 11 bases sitting between them. The length of the CDR3 is 13 residues. The CDR3 loop is CASSRPPPGELFF. The DNA of the CDR3 is TGTGCCAGCAGCCGGCCCCCCCCCGGGGAGCTGTTTTTT.

This clonotype was seen more than once but under ten times. V usage is TRBV30 and J usage is TRBJ1-2; 9 nucleotides agree with TRBD1. Germline CDR1 reads GTSNPN; CDR2 reads SVGIG (reference sequence). J gave up 7 bases and V 4 bases, and 10 bases lay outside the gene matches. The CDR3 covers 14 residues. In DNA form, the CDR3 reads TGTGCCTGGACCGTGGACAGGGGTAGTGGTGGCTACACCTTC. It codes for CAWTVDRGSGGYTF.

This clonotype occurred many times. V and J are TRBV25-1 and TRBJ2-1; 8 bases line up with TRBD1. CDR3 size: 14 residues. CDR1 and CDR2 from the germline V gene are MGHDK and SYGVNS. V trimming: 4 bases; J trimming: 11 bases; junction bases outside the gene matches: 10. The DNA of the CDR3 is TGTGCCAGCAGTGGGGGGACAAGGACAGGGAAGCAGTTCTTC. Translated, it gives CASSGGTRTGKQFF.

This clonotype was observed at least ten times. The J gene is TRBJ2-1, the V gene TRBV5-1; 10 bases line up with TRBD2. This CDR3 region has 16 residues. CDR1 and CDR2 from the germline V gene are SGHRS and YFSETQ. Trimming removed 3 bases from V and 0 bases from J; junction bases left unmatched: 3. The DNA of the CDR3 is TGCGCCAGCAGCTCGGCTAGCGGGGGCTCCTACAATGAGCAGTTCTTC. Its protein is CASSSASGGSYNEQFF.

This clonotype was picked up many times. The chain joins TRBV5-1 to TRBJ2-7; D is perhaps TRBD2 (6 bases). V was pared by 6 bases and J by 5 bases, with 21 bases between. The CDR3 is 15 amino acids. CDR1 and CDR2 from the germline V gene are SGHRS and YFSETQ. The CDR3 sequence: CASTQGGARGDEQYF. The CDR3 region has the DNA TGCGCCAGCACCCAAGGCGGGGCAAGGGGAGACGAGCAGTACTTC.

As for this clonotype: One junction end disagrees with the germline gene, perhaps due to a read error. V and J are TRBV4-3 and TRBJ2-5; D call uncertain. The germline gives CDR1 LGHNA, CDR2 YSLEER. The CDR3 runs 15 residues. The CDR3 protein is CASRQEAGSVGTQYF. The CDR3 DNA reads TGCGCCAGCAGACAAGAGGCAGGCAGCGTTGGGACCCAGTACTTC.

This clonotype was recorded many times. The gene calls are TRBV27 and TRBJ2-3; D is undetermined. The V end was cut by 5 bases, the J end by 0 bases, with 9 bases between. The length of the CDR3 is 14 residues. The germline CDR1 and CDR2 sequences are MNHEY and SMNVEV (reference sequence). The CDR3 here is CASSITESTDTQYF. The CDR3 DNA follows: TGTGCCAGCAGTATCACAGAAAGCACAGATACGCAGTATTTT.

At least ten counts were recorded for this clonotype. The rearrangement uses TRBV12-3 or TRBV12-4 and TRBJ2-6, with D hard to call. This CDR3 is built from 16 residues. Trimming left V 5 bases short and J 0 bases short, with 11 bases between. CDR3 DNA: TGTGCCAGCAGTCGGGTCGTTCGCTCTGGGGCCAACGTCCTGACTTTC. Translated, it gives CASSRVVRSGANVLTF.

This CDR3 is CASSLEVNEQFF. CDR3 coding DNA: TGTGCCAGCAGCTTGGAGGTCAATGAGCAGTTCTTC. V and J are TRBV7-9 and TRBJ2-1; D is possibly TRBD2 (5 bases). Germline values: CDR1 SEHNR, CDR2 FQNEAQ (reference sequence). CDR3 length: 12 residues. Trimming stripped 3 bases from V and 6 bases from J, with 6 bases between.

The V gene is TRBV4-1, the J gene TRBJ2-2; 12 bases line up with TRBD1. J lost 7 bases, V lost 2 bases, and 5 bases had no gene match. The CDR3 runs to 16 residues. The germline gives CDR1 MGHRA, CDR2 YSYEKL. The CDR3 region has the DNA TGCGCCAGCAGCCAAACCGGGACAGGGGGCAACGGGGAGCTGTTTTTT. Protein product: CASSQTGTGGNGELFF.

The sample holds a few counts of this clonotype. The chain links TRBV7-3 to TRBJ2-7; TRBD1 or TRBD2 may be the D gene (5 bases each). CDR3 length: 13 residues. With 5 bases removed from V and 4 bases from J, the gap between germline ends came to 12 bases. From germline, CDR1 is SGHTA and CDR2 FQGTGA. This chain's CDR3 is CASSPGTEYEQYF. DNA of the CDR3: TGTGCCAGCAGCCCCGGGACCGAATACGAGCAGTACTTC.

This clonotype has ten or more counts. CDR3 bases: TGTGCCAGCGTATTGTCGAGCAGCCCGACCTACGAGCAGTACTTC. Protein: CASVLSSSPTYEQYF. The chain recombines TRBV12-3 or TRBV12-4 with TRBJ2-7; no firm D call. V lost 8 bases and J 2 bases, leaving 19 bases between the germline ends. The CDR3 loop spans 15 amino acids.